The present T cell receptor (beta chain) was sequenced within a study of cytomegalovirus exposure and HLA in healthy donors. Study findings and constraints: The productive fraction for most TCR beta V segments was about 87% or about 30% in an earlier analysis. Exclusion applied to some V segments, including TRBV6-2 and TRBV6-3, as they were indistinguishable. Among TCR beta chains, those listed as cytomegalovirus-associated numbered more than 150. The classifier reportedly diagnosed cytomegalovirus status with high sensitivity and specificity.

With 60 Vbeta and 13 Jbeta primers, the PCR was carried out. TCRdb's copy holds only in-frame clones and misses some; the assay was immunoSEQ multiplex PCR. Counted here are about 75,000 clones, approximately 82% occurring once; the ten biggest clones make up roughly 2%. To note about this clone: Its specificity is unknown.

CDR1 SGHDT and CDR2 YYEEEE come from the germline V gene. V lost 1 base and J 2 bases, leaving 12 bases between the germline ends. The CDR3 sequence is 15 residues long. The chain carries TRBV5-6 and TRBJ1-2; TRBD1 is a possible D gene (5 bases). Sample: PBMCs. This clonotype was obtained from a man younger than 35 in good health and CMV-seronegative. The CDR3 coding sequence is TGTGCCAGCAGCTTGATTAGGGGACTGAACTATGGCTACACCTTC. This codes for CASSLIRGLNYGYTF.